The present entry profiles one T cell receptor (beta chain) with its context. As handled by the study authors: Estimated nucleated cell counts came from reference gene primer amplification. Repertoires were generated with immunoSEQ multiplex PCR, while TCRdb's copy carries only in-frame clones and drops some. V and J calls and clone size are given by that table; D and trimming were obtained from the DNA. The sample shows about 120,000 clones, about three quarters of them seen only once. The data were taken from a study of blood T cell repertoires in COVID-19. The V end was cut by 7 bases, the J end by 9 bases, with 13 bases between. The CDR3 extends over 11 amino acids. From germline, CDR1 is DFQATT and CDR2 SNEGSKA (reference sequence).

The sequencing sample was made of peripheral blood. The TCR comes from a human donor with acute or convalescent COVID-19. The donor label of this sample is uncertain. This chain uses TRBV20-1 with TRBJ2-1; D perhaps matches TRBD2 (6 bases). This chain's CDR3 is CSVFGGVEQFF. In DNA, the CDR3 is TGCAGTGTTTTCGGGGGTGTTGAGCAGTTCTTC.